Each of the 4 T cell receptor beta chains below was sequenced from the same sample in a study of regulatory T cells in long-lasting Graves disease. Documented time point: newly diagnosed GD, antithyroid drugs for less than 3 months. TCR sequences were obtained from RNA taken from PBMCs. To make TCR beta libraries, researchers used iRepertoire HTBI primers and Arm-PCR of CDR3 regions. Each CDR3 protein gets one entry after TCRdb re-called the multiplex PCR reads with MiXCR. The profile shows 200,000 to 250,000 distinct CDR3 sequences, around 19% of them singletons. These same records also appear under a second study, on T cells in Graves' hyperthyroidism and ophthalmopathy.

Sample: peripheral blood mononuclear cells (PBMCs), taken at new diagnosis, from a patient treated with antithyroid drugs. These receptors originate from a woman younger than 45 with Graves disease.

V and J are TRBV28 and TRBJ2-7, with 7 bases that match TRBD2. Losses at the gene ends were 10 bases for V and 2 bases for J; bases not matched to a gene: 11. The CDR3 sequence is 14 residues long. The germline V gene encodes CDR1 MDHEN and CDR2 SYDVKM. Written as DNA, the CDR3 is TGTGCCACCTCACCACGGGGAGGGACCTACGAGCAGTACTTC. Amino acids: CATSPRGGTYEQYF.

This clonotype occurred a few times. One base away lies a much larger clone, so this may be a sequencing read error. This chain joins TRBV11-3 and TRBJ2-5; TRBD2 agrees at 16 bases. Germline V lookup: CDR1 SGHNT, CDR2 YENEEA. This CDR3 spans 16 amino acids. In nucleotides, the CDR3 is TGTACCAGCAGCCTGGGACTAGCGGGGGGGCCGGAGACCCAGTACTTC. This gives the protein CTSSLGLAGGPETQYF.

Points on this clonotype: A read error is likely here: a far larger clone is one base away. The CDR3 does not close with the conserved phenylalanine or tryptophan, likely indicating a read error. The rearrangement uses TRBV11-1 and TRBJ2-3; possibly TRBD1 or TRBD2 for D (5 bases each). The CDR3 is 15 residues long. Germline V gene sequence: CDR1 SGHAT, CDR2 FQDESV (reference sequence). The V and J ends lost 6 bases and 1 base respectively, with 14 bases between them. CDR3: CASSPGPTRTDTQYL. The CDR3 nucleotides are TGTGCCAGCAGTCCGGGACCGACCCGCACAGATACGCAGTATCTT.

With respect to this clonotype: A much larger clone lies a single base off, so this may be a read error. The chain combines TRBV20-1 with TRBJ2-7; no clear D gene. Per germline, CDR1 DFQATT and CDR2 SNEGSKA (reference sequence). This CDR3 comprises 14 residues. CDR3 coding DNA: TGCGGTGCTAGAGATCGCACTTTCTCCTACGAGCAGTACTTC. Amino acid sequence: CGARDRTFSYEQYF.